The clone carrying this T cell receptor (beta chain) appeared many times. Its specificity is unknown. In germline, CDR1 is SGHRS, CDR2 YFSETQ. V dropped 0 bases and J dropped 4 bases, with 13 bases sitting between them. CDR3 length: 15 amino acids. This entry is derived from a study of Graves' ophthalmopathy and Graves' hyperthyroidism. Study outcomes and limitations: Blood also held most thyroid clonotypes expanded above 0.001 frequency. From stable hyperthyroidism, ophthalmopathy was separated by a 13-signature model with around 90% sensitivity and under 84% specificity. Ophthalmopathy progression cases were predicted by the model with roughly 64% sensitivity and 72.22% specificity.

Hyperthyroidism cases were recent diagnoses of under 2 months' duration in people aged 18 to 65. RNA transcripts served as template for amplifying TCR beta CDR3 sequences. Amplification began with first-round RT-PCR using HTBI primers, then second-round multiplex PCR was performed. Each CDR3 protein gets one entry after TCRdb re-called the multiplex PCR reads with MiXCR. The sample includes a few hundred thousand distinct CDR3 sequences, 35% to 45% seen only once; the top ten take roughly 4.5%. The receptor was derived from an adult man with Graves' hyperthyroidism. Sequenced material: peripheral blood or thyroid tissue (not recorded which). V gene TRBV5-1 combines with J gene TRBJ1-2; D is unresolved. This CDR3 is CASSLEKGKSYGYTF. DNA of the CDR3: TGCGCCAGCAGCTTGGAGAAAGGGAAGAGCTATGGCTACACCTTC.